Listed here are 2 T cell receptor beta chains from one sample, sequenced in a study of shared clonotypes between healthy human individuals (dated by TCRdb to the early 2020s). Receptors were amplified or captured by the immunoSEQ multiplex PCR assay. TCRdb provides this immuneACCESS table in a form limited to in-frame rearrangements. Some clones are lacking; in checked studies, under half of them reflect an unresolved V gene, and why the rest are absent is not known. Here the sample has about 2.1 million clones; 90% to 95% occur a single time. The ten biggest clones cover under 2% of the sample. CD8 naive samples were obtained by positive selection for CCR7 among CD45RO-negative cells, yielding a CD45RA+CCR7+ population from which TemRA cells were excluded. Material for sequencing was naive CD8+ T cells from PBMCs. Per the publication, the cell subset or site label means: CD45RA+CCR7+. Every receptor here comes from a man in his late teens or twenties in good health. Some clones in this sample may be carry-over from other donors' samples.

This clone was found once. This chain connects TRBV4-1 to TRBJ2-2, with D perhaps TRBD2 (5 bases). CDR3 size: 15 residues. The germline gives CDR1 MGHRA, CDR2 YSYEKL. The ends were cut back, 1 base at V and 7 bases at J, with 13 bases in the middle. For the CDR3, the DNA is TGCGCCAGCAGCCAAGTCGGGGAAAACGTCGGGGAGCTGTTTTTT. Amino acid sequence: CASSQVGENVGELFF.

The gene calls are TRBV7-9 and TRBJ2-1, with D unresolved. Trimming removed 4 bases at V and 5 bases at J, with 12 bases between. The CDR3 has 14 residues. Germline V gene data show CDR1 as SEHNR and CDR2 as FQNEAQ (reference sequence). The CDR3 loop reads CASSYRPGDNEQFF. The CDR3 DNA sequence: TGTGCCAGCAGCTATCGACCCGGAGACAATGAGCAGTTCTTC.